One and the same sample provided the 17 T cell receptor beta chains below, sequenced in a study of blood T cells in healthy people across ages (dated by TCRdb to about 2015). Library method: 5' RACE. The sequencing machine was an Illumina HiSeq 2500. The second PCR ran for about 7 to 11 cycles and used a J-beta primer mix along with a sample-barcoded 5' primer. TCRdb reworked the public reads: Q25 trimming with fastp, MiXCR clone assembly, productive beta chains retained. Each CDR3 protein gets just one entry, which takes the most common genes and DNA from the rows behind it. Here the sample has 850,000 to 1,000,000 distinct CDR3 sequences; around 46% occur a single time. In total, the top ten clones hold 13% of the sample. Sequenced material: blood. The receptor source for this set is a man in his thirties or forties in good health.

V gene TRBV2 combines with J gene TRBJ1-1, with D unclear. Germline V gene sequence: CDR1 SNHLY, CDR2 FYNNEI. Trimming pared 4 bases from V and 6 bases from J, leaving 15 bases between. This CDR3 contains 14 residues. DNA of the CDR3: TGTGCCAGCAGTGTAAATTCTCCTATGGCTGAAGCTTTCTTT. This translates into CASSVNSPMAEAFF. Together with reference TRBV2 and TRBJ1-1, the CDR3 gives the full variable domain: EPEVTQTPSHQVTQMGQEVILRCVPISNHLYFYWYRQILGQKVEFLVSFYNNEISEKSEIFDDQFSVERPDGSNFTLKIRSTKLEDSAMYFCASSVNSPMAEAFFGQGTRLTVV.

This clonotype turned up a few times. The rearrangement joins TRBV6-2 or TRBV6-3 to TRBJ2-5; 7 bases agree with TRBD2. The J segment lost 2 bases and the V segment lost 6 bases, leaving 9 bases of the junction unmatched. The CDR3 length is 15 residues. Germline lookup yields CDR1 MNHEY and CDR2 SVGEGT. The CDR3, as DNA: TGTGCCAGCAGCCGACAAGGGACTACGCAAGAGACCCAGTACTTC. It codes for CASSRQGTTQETQYF.

The rearrangement joins TRBV29-1 to TRBJ1-5; a weak D match, TRBD1 (5 bases). V gave up 4 bases and J gave up 1 base, with 11 bases separating them. The CDR3 loop spans 14 amino acids. Per germline, CDR1 SQVTM and CDR2 ANQGSEA. In nucleotides, the CDR3 is TGCAGCGTTGGGGCAGGGATGAGCAATCAGCCCCAGCATTTT. It specifies CSVGAGMSNQPQHF.

In DNA, the CDR3 is TGTGCCAGCAGGCGGGACACCGACACAGATACGCAGTATTTT. It yields the protein CASRRDTDTDTQYF. The chain has TRBV6-2 or TRBV6-3 and TRBJ2-3; D is perhaps TRBD1 or TRBD2 (6 bases each). With 6 bases removed from V and 2 bases from J, the gap between germline ends came to 12 bases. The CDR3 spans 14 residues. Per germline, CDR1 MNHEY and CDR2 SVGEGT.

The CDR3 loop is CSARSAGRTRFYGYTF. The CDR3 coding sequence is TGCAGTGCTAGATCGGCAGGGCGAACAAGGTTCTATGGCTACACCTTC. The V gene is TRBV20-1, the J gene TRBJ1-2; TRBD1 might be the D (5 bases). This CDR3 region has 16 residues. Per the germline V gene, CDR1 is DFQATT and CDR2 is SNEGSKA (reference sequence). V lost 2 bases to trimming and J lost 4 bases, with 20 bases between them.

On this clonotype: Compared with germline, one end of the junction differs, possibly owing to a read error. This chain joins TRBV20-1 and TRBJ2-5; the D is unclear. This CDR3 region has 15 residues. The V gene's germline CDR1 is DFQATT and CDR2 SNEGSKA (reference sequence). CDR3 region: CSATSLGLVLEAQYF. The CDR3 DNA follows: TGCAGTGCTACTTCTCTGGGGTTGGTATTAGAGGCCCAGTACTTC.

This clonotype was counted a single time. The chain recombines TRBV7-2 with TRBJ2-3, with 7 positions matching TRBD2. The CDR3 has 15 amino acids. Losses at the gene ends were 2 bases for V and 6 bases for J; bases not matched to a gene: 8. Germline loops: CDR1 SGHTA, CDR2 FQGNSA. The CDR3 region has the DNA TGTGCCAGCAGCTTACAGGGAGGGCGAGGGGATACGCAGTATTTT. Translation gives CASSLQGGRGDTQYF.

This clonotype was found a few times. This rearrangement joins TRBV2 to TRBJ2-4, with 7 bases aligning to TRBD1. This CDR3 contains 15 residues. Germline V gene data show CDR1 as SNHLY and CDR2 as FYNNEI. Unmatched junction bases numbered 5, after V lost 4 bases and J lost 2 bases. The CDR3 DNA is TGTGCCAGCAGTGTCAACAGGGGCACCAAAAACATTCAGTACTTC. As protein: CASSVNRGTKNIQYF.

This clonotype was detected once. At one end, the junction sequence differs from germline, possibly due to a read error. The chain has TRBV29-1 and TRBJ2-4, with a possible D match to TRBD2 (5 bases). The CDR3 has 12 amino acids. CDR1 is SQVTM and CDR2 is ANQGSEA in the germline V gene. As DNA, the CDR3 is TGCGGCGTTGAAAAGGGTGGTAGGGAGCAGTACTTC. The encoded protein is CGVEKGGREQYF. The full variable domain, in which reference TRBV29-1 and TRBJ2-4 provide the parts outside the CDR3, is SAVISQKPSRDICQRGTSLTIQCQVDSQVTMMFWYRQQPGQSLTLIATANQGSEATYESGFVIDKFPISRPNLTFSTLTVSNMSPEDSSIYLCGVEKGGREQYFGAGTRLSVL.

This clonotype was seen only once. The CDR3 DNA follows: TGTGCCAGCGGTTGGACAGGGGCCTACAATGAGCAGTTCTTC. This codes for CASGWTGAYNEQFF. J is TRBJ2-1 and V is TRBV27; 9 nucleotides align to TRBD1. The CDR3 has 14 residues. The V and J ends lost 8 bases and 2 bases, in that order; junction bases with no gene match: 4. Germline CDR1 and CDR2: MNHEY and SMNVEV (reference sequence).

J is TRBJ2-6 and V is TRBV6-1, with TRBD1 matching 9 bases. This CDR3 contains 17 residues. CDR1 is MNHNS, CDR2 SASEGT, per germline. V was pared by 7 bases and J by 1 base, with 8 bases of the junction left unmatched. CDR3: CASIVGTGQSGANVLTF. The CDR3 DNA is TGTGCCAGCATAGTCGGGACAGGGCAATCTGGGGCCAACGTCCTGACTTTC.

The V gene is TRBV7-2, the J gene TRBJ2-7; 12 nucleotides line up with TRBD2. Germline assignment: CDR1 SGHTA and CDR2 FQGNSA. J was trimmed by 3 bases and V by 7 bases; bases with no gene match: 4. The CDR3 sequence is 14 residues long. As DNA, the CDR3 is TGTGCCAGCACCCTGACTAGCGGGGGCTACGAGCAGTACTTC. Translated, it gives CASTLTSGGYEQYF. The complete variable domain, with remaining parts taken from reference TRBV7-2 and TRBJ2-7, reads GAGVSQSPSNKVTEKGKDVELRCDPISGHTALYWYRQSLGQGLEFLIYFQGNSAPDKSGLPSDRFSAERTGGSVSTLTIQRTQQEDSAVYLCASTLTSGGYEQYFGPGTRLTVT.

The genes are TRBV6-2 or TRBV6-3 and TRBJ2-3; weak D call: TRBD2 (5 bases). The V and J ends lost 0 bases and 7 bases respectively, with 14 bases between them. The CDR3 covers 15 residues. CDR1 is MNHEY and CDR2 is SVGEGT in the germline V gene. DNA for the CDR3: TGTGCCAGCAGTTACTCGATGGTAGCCGGGAATACGCAGTATTTT. It is translated as CASSYSMVAGNTQYF.

The chain joins TRBV9 to TRBJ2-3; TRBD2 matches 10 bases. Trimming took 0 bases from V and 2 from J; bases not matched to a gene: 9. Germline CDR1 is SGDLS and CDR2 is YYNGEE. The CDR3 has 18 residues. The CDR3 protein is CASSVGLAGEIFTDTQYF. CDR3 DNA: TGTGCCAGCAGCGTAGGTCTAGCGGGGGAGATTTTCACAGATACGCAGTATTTT.

The rearrangement uses TRBV7-9 and TRBJ2-4; TRBD1 agrees at 8 bases. Germline V gene lookup returns CDR1 SEHNR and CDR2 FQNEAQ (reference sequence). The V and J ends lost 1 base and 8 bases, in that order; junction bases with no gene match: 7. This CDR3 region has 15 residues. The CDR3: CASSLGATGEDIQYF. The DNA for the CDR3 is TGTGCCAGCAGCTTAGGGGCGACAGGGGAAGACATTCAGTACTTC. The full variable domain, rest sourced from reference TRBV7-9 and TRBJ2-4, is DTGVSQNPRHKITKRGQNVTFRCDPISEHNRLYWYRQTLGQGPEFLTYFQNEAQLEKSRLLSDRFSAERPKGSFSTLEIQRTEQGDSAMYLCASSLGATGEDIQYFGAGTRLSVL.

The chain employs TRBV7-6 and TRBJ2-3; the D is unclear. V was pared by 0 bases and J by 3 bases, with 16 bases between. CDR3 size: 17 residues. Germline V gene sequence: CDR1 SGHVS, CDR2 FNYEAQ. CDR3 sequence reads: CASSLAAASFITDTQYF. CDR3 nucleotide sequence: TGTGCCAGCAGCTTAGCGGCGGCTAGTTTTATTACAGATACGCAGTATTTT.

The chain has TRBV5-8 and TRBJ1-6; 7 bases agree with TRBD1. The germline V gene has CDR1 SGHTS and CDR2 YDEGEE. Losses at the gene ends were 4 bases for V and 10 bases for J; bases not matched to a gene: 17. This CDR3 has 17 amino acids. CDR3 in DNA: TGTGCCAGCAGCCGCCCCCTGACAGGGTTGCTAAAGTCACCCCTCCACTTT. This encodes CASSRPLTGLLKSPLHF.